Listed below are T cell receptor beta chains from one sample, sequenced in a study of Graves' ophthalmopathy and Graves' hyperthyroidism. A single record per CDR3 protein comes from TCRdb applying MiXCR to the multiplex PCR reads. The sample includes hundreds of thousands of distinct CDR3 sequences, approximately 21% of them seen just once. The sample comprised peripheral blood. All receptors come from a woman aged 18-30 years with stable Graves' hyperthyroidism. Some clones in this sample may be carry-over from other donors' samples. CDR3s include the opening cysteine and the closing phenylalanine or tryptophan. A D gene is named only where the DNA matches it firmly. Clone size is shown for a subset of rows, as once, few, many or a class of expanded clone.

>TRBJ2-5|many|TRBV12-3/TRBV12-4|TRBD2
CASSPKLAGQETQYF
TGTGCCAGCAGTCCGAAACTAGCGGGGCAAGAGACCCAGTACTTC
>TRBJ1-2|many|TRBV29-1|TRBD1
CSVEDQGGRGYTF
TGCAGCGTTGAAGATCAAGGGGGCCGTGGCTACACCTTC
>TRBJ2-7|.|TRBV27|.
CASRRAGETNEQYF
TGTGCCAGCAGAAGGGCAGGGGAGACAAACGAGCAGTACTTC
>TRBJ2-6|many|TRBV24-1|.
CATSDFSSGANVLTF
TGTGCCACCAGTGATTTTTCCTCTGGGGCCAACGTCCTGACTTTC
>TRBJ1-2|.|TRBV7-9|TRBD1
CASSLVTGYYGYTF
TGTGCCAGCAGCTTAGTGACAGGGTACTATGGCTACACCTTC
>TRBJ2-7|many|TRBV29-1|TRBD1
CSVEEDRGDSYEQYF
TGCAGCGTTGAAGAAGACAGGGGGGACTCCTACGAGCAGTACTTC
>TRBJ1-1|many|TRBV27|.
CASSLSEVGQDTEAFF
TGTGCCAGCAGTTTATCGGAAGTAGGGCAGGACACTGAAGCTTTCTTT
>TRBJ2-5|many|TRBV28|.
CASSNAHGTAAQYF
TGTGCCAGCAGCAATGCACACGGAACTGCGGCCCAGTACTTC
>TRBJ1-5|many|TRBV6-1|.
CASSEDRNQPQHF
TGTGCCAGCAGTGAGGACAGAAATCAGCCCCAGCATTTT
>TRBJ2-7|.|TRBV7-9|TRBD1
CASTRGTGDYEQYF
TGTGCCAGCACCCGGGGGACAGGGGACTACGAGCAGTACTTC
>TRBJ2-2|many|TRBV20-1|TRBD2
CSARVFEREGLIGELFF
TGCAGTGCTAGAGTGTTTGAGCGGGAGGGCCTTATCGGGGAGCTGTTTTTT
>TRBJ1-5|many|TRBV15|.
CATSRGPGVRTEFSNQPQHF
TGTGCCACCAGCAGAGGGCCCGGGGTTCGGACAGAATTTAGCAATCAGCCCCAGCATTTT
>TRBJ1-2|many|TRBV27|.
CASRPTGTLGGGYTF
TGTGCCAGCAGACCCACCGGGACGCTTGGTGGGGGCTACACCTTC
>TRBJ2-2|many|TRBV7-3|TRBD2
CASSPPGLAGTGELFF
TGTGCCAGCAGCCCACCGGGACTAGCGGGAACCGGGGAGCTGTTTTTT
>TRBJ2-7|many|TRBV30|.
CAWSFGANNYEQYF
TGTGCCTGGAGTTTCGGGGCAAACAATTACGAGCAGTACTTC
>TRBJ1-2|.|TRBV24-1|.
CATSDGGSLLSGYTF
TGTGCCACCAGTGACGGCGGGAGTCTCTTGAGTGGCTACACCTTC
>TRBJ2-2|once|TRBV6-5|TRBD1
CASSNRDSLPGELFF
TGTGCCAGCAGTAACCGGGACAGTCTCCCCGGGGAGCTGTTTTTT
>TRBJ2-2|many|TRBV20-1|.
CSARDGSSRTGELFF
TGCAGTGCTAGAGATGGTTCGAGTCGCACCGGGGAGCTGTTTTTT
>TRBJ2-7|.|TRBV12-3/TRBV12-4|.
CASMRSAYEQYF
TGTGCCAGCATGCGTTCAGCCTACGAGCAGTACTTC
>TRBJ2-7|many|TRBV20-1|.
CSARASPGGSYEQYF
TGCAGTGCTAGAGCCTCACCGGGTGGATCCTACGAGCAGTACTTC
>TRBJ1-2|many|TRBV6-1|.
CASSPDSGDALYGYTF
TGTGCCAGCAGTCCGGACAGCGGGGATGCTCTCTATGGCTACACCTTC
>TRBJ2-7|once|TRBV27|.
CASSFTPTISYEQYF
TGTGCCAGCAGTTTTACCCCGACCATCTCCTACGAGCAGTACTTC
>TRBJ1-6|many|TRBV30|TRBD1
CAWSARTGKNSPLHF
TGTGCCTGGAGTGCTCGGACAGGGAAGAATTCACCCCTCCACTTT
>TRBJ2-5|many|TRBV7-3|.
CASSLKGIGKPMETQYF
TGTGCCAGCAGCTTAAAGGGGATTGGGAAGCCAATGGAGACCCAGTACTTC
>TRBJ2-5|few|TRBV29-1|.
CSVGDGWYQETQYF
TGCAGCGTTGGGGACGGGTGGTACCAAGAGACCCAGTACTTC
>TRBJ2-2|many|TRBV12-3/TRBV12-4|.
CASRPGEPNTGELFF
TGTGCCAGCAGGCCGGGGGAGCCGAACACCGGGGAGCTGTTTTTT
>TRBJ1-1|many|TRBV3-1|.
CASSSDSRNTEAFF
TGTGCCAGCAGTTCCGACAGCCGGAACACTGAAGCTTTCTTT
>TRBJ1-1|.|TRBV6-1|TRBD1
CASREPGQGNLEAFF
TGTGCCAGCAGAGAGCCAGGACAGGGAAACCTTGAAGCTTTCTTT
>TRBJ2-7|many|TRBV11-2|TRBD2
CASSYYGGRFSTGHEQYF
TGTGCCAGCAGCTATTACGGCGGGAGGTTCTCGACGGGCCACGAGCAGTACTTC